This entry lists 2 T cell receptor beta chains sequenced from one sample in a study of a mutant IDH1 vaccine in newly diagnosed glioma. Some clones are missing from TCRdb's copy, which holds only in-frame ones; the method was immunoSEQ multiplex PCR. The sample has tens of thousands of clones; around 85% are singletons. No cognate antigen is known for these TCRs. Time point denoted: week 47, end of study. Each dose of the vaccine consisted of 300 ug of mutant IDH1 20-mer peptide, with topical imiquimod. This specimen was PBMCs, taken from a glioma patient whose treatment included an IDH1 peptide vaccine. The receptors come from a woman aged 30 to 39 with glioma. Some clones in this sample may be carry-over from other donors' samples.

The genes are TRBV10-1 and TRBJ2-3; D call uncertain. The CDR3 covers 12 residues. Germline CDR1 reads WNHNN; CDR2 reads SYGVQD (reference sequence). Trimming stripped 3 bases from V and 0 bases from J, with 1 base between. The DNA of the CDR3 is TGCGCCAGCAGTGAAAGCACAGATACGCAGTATTTT. Translated, it gives CASSESTDTQYF.

The chain joins TRBV9 to TRBJ2-1, with 9 bases matching TRBD2. The germline gives CDR1 SGDLS, CDR2 YYNGEE. The CDR3 spans 15 residues. Trimming took 3 bases from V and 2 from J; bases not matched to a gene: 3. CDR3 DNA: TGTGCCAGCAGCGCTAGCGGGATAACCTACAATGAGCAGTTCTTC. It codes for CASSASGITYNEQFF.